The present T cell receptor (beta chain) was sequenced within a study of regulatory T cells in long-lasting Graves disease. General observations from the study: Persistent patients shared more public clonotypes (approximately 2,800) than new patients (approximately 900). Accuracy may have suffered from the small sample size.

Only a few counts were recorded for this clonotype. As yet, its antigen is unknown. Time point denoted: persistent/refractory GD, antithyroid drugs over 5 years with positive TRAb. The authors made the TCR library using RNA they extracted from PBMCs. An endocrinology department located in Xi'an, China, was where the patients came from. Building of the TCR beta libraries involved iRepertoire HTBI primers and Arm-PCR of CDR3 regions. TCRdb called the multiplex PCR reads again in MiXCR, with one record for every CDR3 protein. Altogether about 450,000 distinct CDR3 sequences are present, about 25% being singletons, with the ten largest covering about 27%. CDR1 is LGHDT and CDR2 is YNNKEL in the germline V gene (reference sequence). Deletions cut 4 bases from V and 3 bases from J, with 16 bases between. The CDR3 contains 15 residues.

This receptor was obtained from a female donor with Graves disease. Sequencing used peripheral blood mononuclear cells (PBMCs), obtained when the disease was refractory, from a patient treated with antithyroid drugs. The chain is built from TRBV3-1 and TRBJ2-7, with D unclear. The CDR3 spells CASSLTVTSYYEQYF. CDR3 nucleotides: TGTGCCAGCAGCCTCACTGTGACAAGCTACTACGAGCAGTACTTC.